This T cell receptor (beta chain) stems from a study of chemoradiotherapy in HPV16-positive cancers. On the study more broadly: Candidate HPV-specific T-cell clones and common TCR motifs came from functional assays in a couple of HPV16-positive patients.

Sequencing was performed with immunoSEQ multiplex PCR; in TCRdb, only in-frame clones are kept and a portion is missing. The sample records about 12,000 clones, about 65% being singletons. Study-wide points: The functional HPV-specific definition rests on just two HPV16-positive patients. Candidate HPV-specific clones and E7-related TCR motifs grew in tumor during treatment.

The germline V gene encodes CDR1 LNHDA and CDR2 SQIVND (reference sequence). The CDR3 is made up of 15 amino acids. The ends lost 7 bases at V and 5 bases at J; junction bases unmatched: 7. To note about this clone: What it recognizes is unknown.

The rearrangement uses TRBV19 and TRBJ2-2; TRBD2 matches 10 bases. The TCR was taken from a human donor with HPV-associated anogenital cancer. Collection of the sample occurred from a patient who underwent chemoradiotherapy. The CDR3 nucleotides are TGTGCCAGTAAGAAGACTAGCGGGCTTACCGGGGAGCTGTTTTTT. This gives the protein CASKKTSGLTGELFF.